This T cell receptor (beta chain) was retrieved from a study of T cells of healthy individuals. TCRdb ran MiXCR on the 5' RACE reads and lists one entry per CDR3 protein. The data contain 90,000 to 100,000 distinct CDR3 sequences, approximately 18% of them singletons. Germline CDR1 is SGHRS and CDR2 is YFSETQ. This CDR3 spans 16 amino acids. V lost 6 bases and J lost 1, with 20 bases in between. This clonotype was detected a few times. V is TRBV5-1 and J is TRBJ2-7, with a tentative D call TRBD1 (6 bases). This sequence originates from a human donor in good health. Here the CDR3 DNA reads TGCGCCAGCACCCCCGGAGCAGGGGACACTTCCTACGAGCAGTACTTC. This translates into CASTPGAGDTSYEQYF.